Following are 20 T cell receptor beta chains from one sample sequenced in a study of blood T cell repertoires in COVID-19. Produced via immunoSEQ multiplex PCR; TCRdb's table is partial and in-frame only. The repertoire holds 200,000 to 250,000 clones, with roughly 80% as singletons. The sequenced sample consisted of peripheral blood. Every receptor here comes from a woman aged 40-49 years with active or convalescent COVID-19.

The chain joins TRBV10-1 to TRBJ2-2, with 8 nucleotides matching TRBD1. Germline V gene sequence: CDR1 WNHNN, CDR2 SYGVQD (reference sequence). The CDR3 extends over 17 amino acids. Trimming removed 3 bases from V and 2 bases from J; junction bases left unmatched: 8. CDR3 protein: CASSDAPGQGNTGELFF. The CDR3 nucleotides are TGCGCCAGCAGTGACGCACCCGGACAGGGTAACACCGGGGAGCTGTTTTTT.

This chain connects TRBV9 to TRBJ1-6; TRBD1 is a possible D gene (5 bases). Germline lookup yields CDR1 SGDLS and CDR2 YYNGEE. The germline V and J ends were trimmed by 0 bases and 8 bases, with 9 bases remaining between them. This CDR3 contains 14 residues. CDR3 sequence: CASSVGQGDSPLHF. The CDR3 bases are TGTGCCAGCAGCGTAGGGCAGGGTGATTCACCCCTCCACTTT.

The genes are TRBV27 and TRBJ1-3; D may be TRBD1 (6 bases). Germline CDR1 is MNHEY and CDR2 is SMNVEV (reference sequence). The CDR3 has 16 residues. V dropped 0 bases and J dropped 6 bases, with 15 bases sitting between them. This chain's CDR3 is CASSLSPRGGENTIYF. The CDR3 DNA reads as TGTGCCAGCAGTTTATCGCCTCGGGGGGGCGAAAACACCATATATTTT.

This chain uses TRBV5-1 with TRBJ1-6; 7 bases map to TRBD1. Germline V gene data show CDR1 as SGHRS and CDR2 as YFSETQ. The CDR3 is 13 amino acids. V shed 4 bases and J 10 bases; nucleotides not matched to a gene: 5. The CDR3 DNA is TGCGCCAGCAGCCCTGAGACAGGGTCACCCCTCCACTTT. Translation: CASSPETGSPLHF.

Here the CDR3 DNA reads TGTGCCAGCAGCTTAGATCTGAATTCACCCCTCCACTTT. Residues: CASSLDLNSPLHF. This chain links TRBV7-9 with TRBJ1-6; no clear D. The CDR3 length is 13 residues. V lost 1 base to trimming and J lost 7 bases, with 5 bases between them. Germline V gives CDR1 SEHNR, CDR2 FQNEAQ (reference sequence). The whole variable domain, filled in from reference TRBV7-9 and TRBJ1-6, reads DTGVSQNPRHKITKRGQNVTFRCDPISEHNRLYWYRQTLGQGPEFLTYFQNEAQLEKSRLLSDRFSAERPKGSFSTLEIQRTEQGDSAMYLCASSLDLNSPLHFGNGTRLTVT.

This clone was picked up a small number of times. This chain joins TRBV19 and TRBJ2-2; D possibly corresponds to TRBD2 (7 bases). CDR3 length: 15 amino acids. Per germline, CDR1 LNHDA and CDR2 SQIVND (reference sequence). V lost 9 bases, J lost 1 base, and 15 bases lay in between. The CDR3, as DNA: TGTGCCAGCAAAGGGGGGGATTTGAACACCGGGGAGCTGTTTTTT. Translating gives CASKGGDLNTGELFF.

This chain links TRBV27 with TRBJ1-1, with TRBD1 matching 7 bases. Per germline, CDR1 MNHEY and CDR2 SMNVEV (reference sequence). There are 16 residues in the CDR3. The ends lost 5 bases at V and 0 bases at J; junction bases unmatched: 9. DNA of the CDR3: TGTGCCAGCAGTAAAGAAGGGGGCCCCATGAACACTGAAGCTTTCTTT. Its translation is CASSKEGGPMNTEAFF.

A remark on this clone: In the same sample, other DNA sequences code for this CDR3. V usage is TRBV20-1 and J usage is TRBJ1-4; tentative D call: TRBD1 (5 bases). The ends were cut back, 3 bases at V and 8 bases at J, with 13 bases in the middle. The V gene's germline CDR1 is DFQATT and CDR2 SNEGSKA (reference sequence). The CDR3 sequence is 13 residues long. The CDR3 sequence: CSASGQGGEKLFF. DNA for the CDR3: TGCAGTGCTAGTGGCCAGGGTGGGGAAAAACTGTTTTTT.

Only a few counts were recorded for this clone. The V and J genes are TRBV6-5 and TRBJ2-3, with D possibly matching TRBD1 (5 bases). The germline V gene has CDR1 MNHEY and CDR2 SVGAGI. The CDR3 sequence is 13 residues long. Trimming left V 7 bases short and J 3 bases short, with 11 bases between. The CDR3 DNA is TGTGCCAGCACTTCTCAGGGAACAGATACGCAGTATTTT. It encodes CASTSQGTDTQYF.

DNA of the CDR3: TGTGCCAGTGGGGCAGGGGGAAGCGCAGATACGCAGTATTTT. The encoded protein is CASGAGGSADTQYF. J is TRBJ2-3 and V is TRBV19; 7 bases are a match to TRBD1. The CDR3 is 14 residues long. Germline V gene lookup returns CDR1 LNHDA and CDR2 SQIVND (reference sequence). Unmatched junction bases numbered 9, after V lost 8 bases and J lost 4 bases. Supplemented by reference TRBV19 and TRBJ2-3, the full variable domain reads DGGITQSPKYLFRKEGQNVTLSCEQNLNHDAMYWYRQDPGQGLRLIYYSQIVNDFQKGDIAEGYSVSREKKESFPLTVTSAQKNPTAFYLCASGAGGSADTQYFGPGTRLTVL.

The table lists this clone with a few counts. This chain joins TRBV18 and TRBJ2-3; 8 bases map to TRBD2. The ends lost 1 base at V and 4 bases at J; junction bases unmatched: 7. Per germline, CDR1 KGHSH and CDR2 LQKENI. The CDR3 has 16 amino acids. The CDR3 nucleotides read TGTGCCAGCTCACCACAGACGGGGGGGCGCGCAGATACGCAGTATTTT. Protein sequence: CASSPQTGGRADTQYF.

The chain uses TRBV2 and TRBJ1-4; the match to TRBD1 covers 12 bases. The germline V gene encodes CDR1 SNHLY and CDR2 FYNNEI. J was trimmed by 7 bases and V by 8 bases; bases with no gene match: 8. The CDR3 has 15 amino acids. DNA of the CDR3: TGTGCCAGCGGGACAGGGGGCCTCGCGAGTGAAAAACTGTTTTTT. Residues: CASGTGGLASEKLFF.

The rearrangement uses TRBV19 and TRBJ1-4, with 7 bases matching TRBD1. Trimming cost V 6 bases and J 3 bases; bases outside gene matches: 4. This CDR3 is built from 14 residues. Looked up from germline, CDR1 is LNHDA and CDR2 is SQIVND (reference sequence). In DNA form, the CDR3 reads TGTGCCAGTAGAAGACAGGGATCTAATGAAAAACTGTTTTTT. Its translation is CASRRQGSNEKLFF.

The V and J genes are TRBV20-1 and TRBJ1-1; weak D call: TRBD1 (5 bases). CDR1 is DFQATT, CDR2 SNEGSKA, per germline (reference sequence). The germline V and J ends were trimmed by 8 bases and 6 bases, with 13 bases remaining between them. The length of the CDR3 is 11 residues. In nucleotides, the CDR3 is TGCAGTCCACTTTGGGGCGCTGAAGCTTTCTTT. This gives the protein CSPLWGAEAFF.

The CDR3 nucleotides read TGTGCCAGCAGCGAGGGACAGGGAAGGAACACCATATATTTT. Encoded protein: CASSEGQGRNTIYF. The chain couples TRBV7-9 to TRBJ1-3; the match to TRBD1 covers 9 bases. The CDR3 totals 14 residues. Germline values: CDR1 SEHNR, CDR2 FQNEAQ (reference sequence). V gave up 5 bases and J gave up 7 bases; unmatched junction bases: 6.

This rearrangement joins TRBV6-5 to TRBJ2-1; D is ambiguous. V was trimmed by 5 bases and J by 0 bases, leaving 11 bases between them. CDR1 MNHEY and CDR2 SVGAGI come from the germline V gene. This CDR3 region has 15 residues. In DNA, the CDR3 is TGTGCCAGCAGTCCGTCCTACAGCTCCTACAATGAGCAGTTCTTC. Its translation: CASSPSYSSYNEQFF.

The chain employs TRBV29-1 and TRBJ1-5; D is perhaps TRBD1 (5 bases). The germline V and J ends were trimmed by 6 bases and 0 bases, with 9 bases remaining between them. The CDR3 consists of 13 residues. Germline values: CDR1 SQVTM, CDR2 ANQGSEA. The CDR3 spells CSVQTDSNQPQHF. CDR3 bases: TGCAGCGTCCAGACAGATAGCAATCAGCCCCAGCATTTT.

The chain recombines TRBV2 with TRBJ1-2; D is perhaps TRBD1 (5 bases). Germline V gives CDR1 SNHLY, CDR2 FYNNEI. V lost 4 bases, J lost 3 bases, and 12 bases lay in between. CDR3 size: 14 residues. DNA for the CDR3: TGTGCCAGCAGTGTTGGGGGGGTAGACTATGGCTACACCTTC. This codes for CASSVGGVDYGYTF. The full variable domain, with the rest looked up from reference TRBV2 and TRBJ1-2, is EPEVTQTPSHQVTQMGQEVILRCVPISNHLYFYWYRQILGQKVEFLVSFYNNEISEKSEIFDDQFSVERPDGSNFTLKIRSTKLEDSAMYFCASSVGGVDYGYTFGSGTRLTVV.

CDR3 sequence reads: CASSLAPAVNEQFF. Here the CDR3 DNA reads TGCGCCAGCAGCTTGGCCCCCGCAGTAAATGAGCAGTTCTTC. This sequence joins TRBV5-1 and TRBJ2-1, with D uncertain. V shed 0 bases and J shed 7 bases, with 11 bases lying between them. From germline, CDR1 is SGHRS and CDR2 YFSETQ. The CDR3 contains 14 residues. Filled out from reference TRBV5-1 and TRBJ2-1, the complete variable domain reads KAGVTQTPRYLIKTRGQQVTLSCSPISGHRSVSWYQQTPGQGLQFLFEYFSETQRNKGNFPGRFSGRQFSNSRSEMNVSTLELGDSALYLCASSLAPAVNEQFFGPGTRLTVL.

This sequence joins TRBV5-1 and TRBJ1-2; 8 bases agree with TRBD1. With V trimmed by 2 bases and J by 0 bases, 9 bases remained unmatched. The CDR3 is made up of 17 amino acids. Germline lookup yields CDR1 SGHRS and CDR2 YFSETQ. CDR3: CASSLFPTGATNYGYTF. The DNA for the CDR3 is TGCGCCAGCAGCTTATTTCCGACAGGGGCCACTAACTATGGCTACACCTTC.